A single sample is the source of the 8 T cell receptor beta chains below, sequenced in a study of T cells after posttransplantation cyclophosphamide. This table comes from immunoSEQ multiplex PCR, and its TCRdb copy is limited to in-frame clones, with some not included. Observed in the sample are about 2,300 clones, none of them singletons. Cyclophosphamide on days +3 and +4 followed busulfan-fludarabine conditioning and a marrow graft. The sample here was PBMCs, taken after an allogeneic stem cell transplant with post-transplant cyclophosphamide. These receptors all come from a female patient in her 60s who received an allogeneic stem cell transplant from an unrelated donor, was CMV-positive, and had acute GVHD only. Some T cells may have originated in the graft donor.

This clone is termed medium-sized. This chain links TRBV5-1 with TRBJ2-2, with TRBD1 identical over 8 bases. Germline V gives CDR1 SGHRS, CDR2 YFSETQ. Losses at the gene ends were 3 bases for V and 6 bases for J; bases not matched to a gene: 7. The CDR3 runs to 15 residues. CDR3 nucleotide sequence: TGCGCCAGCAGCTACGGACAGGGTGGGGCCGGGGAGCTGTTTTTT. Translated, it gives CASSYGQGGAGELFF.

Many counts were recorded for this clone. The V and J genes are TRBV5-1 and TRBJ2-1; 7 nucleotides line up with TRBD1. Per germline, CDR1 SGHRS and CDR2 YFSETQ. The length of the CDR3 is 15 residues. J was trimmed by 4 bases and V by 8 bases; bases with no gene match: 12. The CDR3 sequence is CASQNRQGTYNEQFF. CDR3 sequence (DNA): TGCGCCAGTCAGAACCGACAGGGTACTTACAATGAGCAGTTCTTC. Together with reference TRBV5-1 and TRBJ2-1, the CDR3 gives the full variable domain: KAGVTQTPRYLIKTRGQQVTLSCSPISGHRSVSWYQQTPGQGLQFLFEYFSETQRNKGNFPGRFSGRQFSNSRSEMNVSTLELGDSALYLCASQNRQGTYNEQFFGPGTRLTVL.

This clone has a count of ten or more. The CDR3 sequence is CASSLIGGGYNEQFF. The CDR3 bases are TGTGCCAGCAGCTTAATCGGGGGGGGGTACAATGAGCAGTTCTTC. The gene calls are TRBV7-2 and TRBJ2-1; 8 nucleotides match TRBD2. Germline loops: CDR1 SGHTA, CDR2 FQGNSA. This CDR3 is 15 amino acids long. With 2 bases clipped from V and 4 bases from J, the junction kept 4 bases outside the gene matches.

The V and J genes are TRBV12-3 or TRBV12-4 and TRBJ1-6; D ambiguous. CDR3 size: 15 residues. V was shortened by 9 bases and J by 3 bases, with 15 bases between the two germline ends. This chain's CDR3 is CASNTGGVYNSPLHF. The DNA of the CDR3 is TGTGCCAGTAATACCGGCGGAGTCTATAATTCACCCCTCCACTTT.

The sample holds many counts of this clone. V is TRBV6-5 and J is TRBJ1-6; no reliable D call. The germline CDR1 and CDR2 sequences are MNHEY and SVGAGI. The CDR3 is made up of 12 amino acids. Trimming cost V 5 bases and J 6 bases, with 5 bases left between them. This CDR3 reads CASSRFNSPLHF. The CDR3, as DNA: TGTGCCAGCAGTCGGTTTAATTCACCCCTCCACTTT.

This clone was observed at least ten times. This chain links TRBV30 with TRBJ1-3; D unresolved. V lost 1 base and J lost 0, with 10 bases in between. The V gene's germline CDR1 is GTSNPN and CDR2 SVGIG (reference sequence). The CDR3 runs to 15 residues. The CDR3 here is CAWSGGLISGNTIYF. The CDR3 DNA sequence: TGTGCCTGGAGTGGAGGACTTATCTCTGGAAACACCATATATTTT.

This clone is termed medium-sized (0.01 to 0.1%). The chain employs TRBV2 and TRBJ1-3; 10 bases fit TRBD1. Germline trimming cut 3 bases from V and 4 bases from J; bases unmatched to any gene: 3. This CDR3 comprises 15 residues. Germline values: CDR1 SNHLY, CDR2 FYNNEI. CDR3 in amino acids: CASSDWDRGGNTIYF. As DNA, the CDR3 is TGTGCCAGCAGTGATTGGGACAGGGGCGGAAACACCATATATTTT. Full variable domain (outside the CDR3, taken from reference TRBV2 and TRBJ1-3): EPEVTQTPSHQVTQMGQEVILRCVPISNHLYFYWYRQILGQKVEFLVSFYNNEISEKSEIFDDQFSVERPDGSNFTLKIRSTKLEDSAMYFCASSDWDRGGNTIYFGEGSWLTVV.

In its sample, this clone is medium-sized (0.01 to 0.1%). The genes are TRBV27 and TRBJ1-5; D ambiguous. Trimming took off 6 bases at V and 1 base at J, with 7 bases between the two ends. The germline V gene has CDR1 MNHEY and CDR2 SMNVEV (reference sequence). This CDR3 comprises 13 residues. CDR3 in DNA: TGTGCCAGCAGCCTCGGGAGCAATCAGCCCCAGCATTTT. The encoded protein is CASSLGSNQPQHF.